This record looks at one T cell receptor beta chain sequence and its context. PCR was performed a second time for roughly 7 to 12 cycles using a sample-barcoded 5' primer and a J-beta primer mix. TCRdb redid the calling of the 5' RACE reads with MiXCR, one entry per CDR3 protein. The sample includes 1.5 million to 1.8 million distinct CDR3 sequences, 40% to 45% seen only once; the top ten take approximately 4%. Germline V gene lookup returns CDR1 SGHTA and CDR2 FQGNSA. The CDR3 is 17 residues long. Trimming removed 5 bases at V and 2 bases at J, with 20 bases between. This sample is drawn from a study of blood T cells in healthy people across ages.

The chain couples TRBV7-2 to TRBJ2-3; unclear D gene. The sample was blood. This clonotype was sampled from a woman younger than 35 in good health. CDR3 residues: CASSPAGTWAYTDTQYF. DNA for the CDR3: TGTGCCAGCAGCCCAGCCGGTACTTGGGCATACACAGATACGCAGTATTTT.